This T cell receptor (beta chain) came from a study of chemoradiotherapy in HPV16-positive cancers (dated by TCRdb to the early 2020s). In the study overall: Candidate HPV-specific T-cell clones and common TCR motifs were defined through functional T-cell assays on cells from a couple of HPV16-positive patients. The study set out to ask whether T-cell immunity against the HPV oncoproteins E6 and E7 changes over the course of chemoradiotherapy and whether that immunity affects survival. The candidate HPV-specific TCRs and motifs were then tracked in TCR repertoires from 86 patients with HPV-related cancers.

Remarks on this clone: Its recognized antigen is unknown. Nothing much larger sits one base from this clone, and base qualities are not available.

Overall results and qualifications from the work: Among HPV16-positive patients, expansion of HPV-responsive T cells during chemoradiotherapy was associated with better recurrence-free survival. Only two HPV16-positive patients were used to derive the functional definition of HPV-specific T cells, and the survival association was reported for HPV16-positive patients. Expansion of candidate HPV-specific clones and E7-related TCR motifs was observed in the tumor microenvironment during treatment, whereas no such expansion was observed for non-HPV-specific T cells.

Repertoires were sampled repeatedly over the course of chemoradiotherapy so that clonal expansion in the tumor microenvironment could be followed. Its CDR3 holds 16 amino acids, cysteine through phenylalanine. Of all the DNA, just the CDR3 is kept, 48 bases in frame from base 1. Looking up the germline V gene yields CDR1 LGHNA and CDR2 YSLEER. V was cut back by 0 bases and J by 6 bases, leaving a gap of 17 bases between them. Receptors were amplified or captured by the immunoSEQ multiplex PCR assay. The clones in this table, taken by TCRdb from immuneACCESS, are in-frame only. Not every clone is retained; where verified, under half of the shortfall comes from an unresolved V gene, and the cause of the rest is unknown. Here the sample has about 8,000 clones; 65% to 70% occur a single time. The ten largest clonotypes hold around a third of the sample.

Recombination joined TRBV4-3 with TRBJ1-1, with a tentative D gene TRBD1 over 5 matching bases. The receptor was isolated from a human donor with HPV-associated anogenital cancer. The sample was collected from a patient who underwent chemoradiotherapy. The DNA sequence is as follows: TGCGCCAGCAGCCAAGACTCGGGGGGGTACATGGCTGAAGCTTTCTTT. The resulting protein is CASSQDSGGYMAEAFF.